This is a list of T cell receptor beta chains from one sample in a study of T-cell memory formation after mild COVID-19. Using its own MiXCR run on the 5' RACE reads, TCRdb lists one record per CDR3 protein. The data hold 110,000 to 150,000 distinct CDR3 sequences, with under 30% observed a single time. Input material: PBMCs or a T cell subset sorted from them (not recorded which). These receptors all come from an adult woman who had mild COVID-19 (a few samples of this study predate the infection). Cell type and time point are not known. The CDR3 runs from the conserved cysteine through the conserved F or W. The D gene is left open where the match is weak. Not every row has a clone size; where given, it reads once, few, many or a size class.

- - TRBJ2-3 TRBV6-5 TGTGCCAGCAGTTATCGTGGGGGCCGGACAGATACGCAGTATTTT CASSYRGGRTDTQYF
- once TRBJ1-1 TRBV4-1 TGCGCCAGCAGCCAAGCTACAGGGACGAACACTGAAGCTTTCTTT CASSQATGTNTEAFF
- - TRBJ2-5 TRBV4-2 TGTGCCAGCAGCCAAGGTGCACGGGAGACCCAGTACTTC CASSQGARETQYF
TRBD1 - TRBJ2-7 TRBV7-9 TGTGCCAGCAGCTCGACCGGGACAGGGGGGGACGAGCAGTACTTC CASSSTGTGGDEQYF
- few TRBJ2-1 TRBV9 TGTGCCAGCACCCCTGGCGGGGACTCCTACAATGAGCAGTTCTTC CASTPGGDSYNEQFF
- - TRBJ2-7 TRBV7-9 TGTGCCAGCAGCTTAGCTACCCTCTACGAGCAGTACTTC CASSLATLYEQYF
- few TRBJ1-2 TRBV6-5 TGTGCCAGCAGTTACCGCAATCGGGGCCTCTATGGCTACACCTTC CASSYRNRGLYGYTF
TRBD2 few TRBJ2-3 TRBV19 TGTGCCAGTAGTATAGATACTAGCGTCCTGCCTACGCAGTATTTT CASSIDTSVLPTQYF
- few TRBJ2-1 TRBV11-2 TGTGCCAGCACCCCGACTAGTTCCAATGAGCAGTTCTTC CASTPTSSNEQFF
- - TRBJ1-2 TRBV7-9 TGTGCCAGCAGCTTCTCCCCCCCCGTTAGCAACTTCTATGGCTACACCTTC CASSFSPPVSNFYGYTF
- - TRBJ1-1 TRBV19 TGTGCCAGTAGTATACGACAAATGGGAGACACTGAAGCTTTCTTT CASSIRQMGDTEAFF
- - TRBJ1-1 TRBV7-9 TGTGCCAGCAGCTTAGCCCCAGACAGGAACACTGAAGCTTTCTTT CASSLAPDRNTEAFF
- few TRBJ2-5 TRBV6-5 TGTGCCAGCAGTCCGGACAGAGAAGAGACCCAGTACTTC CASSPDREETQYF
- few TRBJ2-1 TRBV24-1 TGTGCCACCAGTGTACTACTTGGCGATGAGCAGTTCTTC CATSVLLGDEQFF
TRBD2 few TRBJ2-1 TRBV7-2 TGTGCCAGCAGCCTAGCGGGGTTTTTTCCGTTCTTC CASSLAGFFPFF
TRBD1 - TRBJ2-1 TRBV7-6 TGTGCCAGCAGCTTTCGCTACGGACAGGACCACTGGAATGAGCAGTTCTTC CASSFRYGQDHWNEQFF
TRBD1 - TRBJ1-2 TRBV7-8 TGTGCCAGCAGCAACACAGGGGTGCGGGGCTACACCTTC CASSNTGVRGYTF
TRBD1 - TRBJ2-3 TRBV20-1 TGCAGTGCTAGGGACAGGGAGGCCACAGATACGCAGTATTTT CSARDREATDTQYF
- few TRBJ2-7 TRBV6-1 TGTGCCAGCAGTGAAGCTACGGGGCCTATGAAGCAGTACTTC CASSEATGPMKQYF
- - TRBJ2-1 TRBV7-3 TGTGCCAGCAGCTTATTTGTCAACAATGAGCAGTTCTTC CASSLFVNNEQFF
TRBD1 - TRBJ2-1 TRBV14 TGTGCCAGCGGAGACAGGGACCCTTTTGGGCAGTTCTTC CASGDRDPFGQFF
TRBD1 few TRBJ2-7 TRBV6-2/TRBV6-3 TGTGCCAGCAGAACCGGGACAGGGGTATACGAGCAGTACTTC CASRTGTGVYEQYF
- - TRBJ1-1 TRBV14 TGTGCCAGCAGCCAAGACCCAGGGATGAACACTGAAGCTTTCTTT CASSQDPGMNTEAFF
- - TRBJ2-7 TRBV12-3/TRBV12-4 TGTGCCAGCAGTTGGACGAGTCGAGGGGAGAACGAGCAGTACTTC CASSWTSRGENEQYF
- many TRBJ2-1 TRBV7-9 TGTGCCAGCAGCTTTTCCAATGAGCAGTTCTTC CASSFSNEQFF
- - TRBJ2-7 TRBV10-3 TGTGCCATCAGTGGGGACTCAGCCTACGAGCAGTACTTC CAISGDSAYEQYF
TRBD1 - TRBJ2-7 TRBV4-2 TGTGCCAGCAGCCAAGACTGGACAGGGACCGAGCAGTACTTC CASSQDWTGTEQYF
- few TRBJ2-5 TRBV21-1 TGTGCCAGCAGCAAATTTGGAAGTGGACTACCGGGGGGAGAGACCCAGTACTTC CASSKFGSGLPGGETQYF
- few TRBJ2-7 TRBV15 TGTGCCACCAGCAGAGGGGAGTTGGCCTACGAGCAGTACTTC CATSRGELAYEQYF
- - TRBJ1-2 TRBV7-2 TGTGCCAGTGACATCGGGCGGATGGAAGCTTACACCTTC CASDIGRMEAYTF
- few TRBJ2-1 TRBV12-3/TRBV12-4 TGTGCCAGCAGTTTAGGCACAGTGCAGTTCTTC CASSLGTVQFF
TRBD2 - TRBJ2-1 TRBV7-6 TGTGCCAGCAGCCGAGCGGGGTCCGGCTACAATGAGCAGTTCTTC CASSRAGSGYNEQFF
- - TRBJ1-1 TRBV9 TGTGCCAGCAGCCCAGGGGTTGGCACTGAAGCTTTCTTT CASSPGVGTEAFF
TRBD2 few TRBJ2-7 TRBV3-1 TGTGCCAGCAGCCCCAGGACTAGCGGGGGGTGGGGAAACGAGCAGTACTTC CASSPRTSGGWGNEQYF
TRBD1 - TRBJ2-1 TRBV7-6 TGTGCCAGCAGCTTAACAGGGGGCGGATCCTACAATGAGCAGTTCTTC CASSLTGGGSYNEQFF
TRBD2 few TRBJ2-5 TRBV4-2 TGTGCCAGCAGCGCCTTATGGACTAGTGGTATGGAGACCCAGTACTTC CASSALWTSGMETQYF
- - TRBJ2-5 TRBV7-9 TGTGCCAGCAGCCAGGAGGCTCAAGAGACCCAGTACTTC CASSQEAQETQYF
- - TRBJ2-7 TRBV4-3 TGCGCCAGCAGCCAAGAGTATCCAGGCGAACCCTACGAGCAGTACTTC CASSQEYPGEPYEQYF
TRBD1 few TRBJ2-7 TRBV3-1 TGTGCCAGCAGCCCGCAGGGGGAACCCTACGAGCAGTACTTC CASSPQGEPYEQYF
TRBD2 few TRBJ2-1 TRBV6-2/TRBV6-3 TGTGCCAGCAGTTACTCGACGACTAGCGGGAGTATGTGGGGGTCCTACAATGAGCAGTTCTTC CASSYSTTSGSMWGSYNEQFF
- few TRBJ2-2 TRBV4-1 TGCGCCAGCAGCCAAGATCGGGGCAACGGGGAGCTGTTTTTT CASSQDRGNGELFF
- - TRBJ2-7 TRBV20-1 TGCAGTGCTAGTTGGAGACTGCAGATAGACGAGCAGTACTTC CSASWRLQIDEQYF
TRBD1 few TRBJ2-2 TRBV29-1 TGCAGCGTTCCTGGGACAGGGAACACCGGGGAGCTGTTTTTT CSVPGTGNTGELFF
TRBD2 few TRBJ2-3 TRBV5-1 TGCGCCAGCAGCTTGGCCGCGATAGCGGGGGGTCCTTCGTCGTATTTT CASSLAAIAGGPSSYF
TRBD1 - TRBJ1-3 TRBV15 TGTGCCACCAGCGGAGAGACAGGGAGATCGAGAAACACCATATATTTT CATSGETGRSRNTIYF
- - TRBJ2-2 TRBV5-1 TGCGCCAGCAGCTTGCCGAGCGCCGGGGAGCTGTTTTTT CASSLPSAGELFF
TRBD2 - TRBJ2-2 TRBV29-1 TGCAGCGTCCTATCTAGCGGGAGCCGTCGAAACACCGGGGAGCTGTTTTTT CSVLSSGSRRNTGELFF
TRBD2 many TRBJ2-5 TRBV7-9 TGTGCCAGCAACCCGGGACTAGGGCAAGAGACCCAGTACTTC CASNPGLGQETQYF
- - TRBJ1-5 TRBV7-6 TGTGCCAGCAGCTTAGGAATGGGCAATCAGCCCCAGCATTTT CASSLGMGNQPQHF
- - TRBJ2-1 TRBV13 TGTGCCAGCTCCCAGGGCTACCCGTACAATGAGCAGTTCTTC CASSQGYPYNEQFF
TRBD2 - TRBJ2-5 TRBV29-1 TGCAGCGTTTCGGTAGCGGGGGGGCAAGAGACCCAGTACTTC CSVSVAGGQETQYF
TRBD2 few TRBJ2-1 TRBV7-9 TGTGCCAGCAGGGCTATAGCGGGAGACCACAATGAGCAGTTCTTC CASRAIAGDHNEQFF
- - TRBJ2-7 TRBV7-6 TGTGCCAGCAGCACGGGACTGCCCTACGAGCAGTACTTC CASSTGLPYEQYF
- - TRBJ2-7 TRBV7-9 TGTGCCAGCAGCCTCCGGAGTGCTGATCCGAGCTCCTACGAGCAGTACTTC CASSLRSADPSSYEQYF
TRBD2 few TRBJ2-1 TRBV7-6 TGTGCCAGCAGCTCCCCAAGGGGAGCGGGAGGGGGGAATGAGCAGTTCTTC CASSSPRGAGGGNEQFF
TRBD1 - TRBJ1-1 TRBV7-8 TGTGCCAGCAGCGAAGACAGGGGGCTCTTAGCTTTCTTT CASSEDRGLLAFF
- few TRBJ1-2 TRBV12-3/TRBV12-4 TGTGCCAGCAGTTTAGCGGAAAACTATGGCTACACCTTC CASSLAENYGYTF
- few TRBJ1-5 TRBV27 TGTGCCAGCAGTTTATCGTTGGGGAGCAATCAGCCCCAGCATTTT CASSLSLGSNQPQHF
- - TRBJ2-1 TRBV24-1 TGTGCCACCAGTGATCTCGAGGAGGGGAACAATGAGCAGTTCTTC CATSDLEEGNNEQFF
TRBD2 - TRBJ2-1 TRBV4-1 TGCGCCAGCAGCCAAGGACTAGCGGGGGCTTACAATGAGCAGTTCTTC CASSQGLAGAYNEQFF